Presented here are 19 T cell receptor beta chains from one specimen sequenced in a study of T cells in Graves' hyperthyroidism and ophthalmopathy. RNA transcripts served as the template for amplifying TCR beta CDR3 regions. HTBI primers were the set used in a first-round RT-PCR of the TCR CDR3. MiXCR was run by TCRdb on the multiplex PCR reads, yielding one entry per CDR3 protein. The table lists a few hundred thousand distinct CDR3 sequences, 12% to 15% of them singletons. The sample comprised blood. The receptors were sampled from a woman aged 55 to 70 with Graves' ophthalmopathy.

The chain recombines TRBV4-2 with TRBJ2-1; 7 nucleotides line up with TRBD2. Germline CDR1 LGHNA, CDR2 YNFKEQ. This CDR3 is built from 16 residues. Trimming cost V 0 bases and J 7 bases; bases outside gene matches: 9. As DNA, the CDR3 is TGTGCCAGCAGCCAAGAGCGCGGGAGAGGTGTGAATGAGCAGTTCTTC. Translated: CASSQERGRGVNEQFF.

The V and J genes are TRBV10-3 and TRBJ2-3, with 8 bases matching TRBD2. Per the germline V gene, CDR1 is ENHRY and CDR2 is SYGVKD. The CDR3 has 16 residues. V gave up 3 bases and J gave up 5 bases; unmatched junction bases: 10. CDR3 DNA sequence: TGTGCCATCAGTGACCGGACTAGCAGAACCGGAGATACGCAGTATTTT. It translates to CAISDRTSRTGDTQYF.

Ten or more counts support this clonotype. The chain has TRBV27 and TRBJ2-7, with a tentative D call TRBD1 (6 bases). Germline CDR1 reads MNHEY; CDR2 reads SMNVEV (reference sequence). Trimming left V 2 bases short and J 6 bases short, with 11 bases between. The CDR3 is made up of 13 amino acids. The CDR3 region is CASSLVQGSEQYF. The DNA for the CDR3 is TGTGCCAGCAGTTTAGTACAGGGCTCCGAGCAGTACTTC.

This clonotype was picked up many times. The chain couples TRBV12-3 or TRBV12-4 to TRBJ2-5, with 11 bases matching TRBD2. Germline trimming cut 7 bases from V and 5 bases from J; bases unmatched to any gene: 6. This CDR3 has 14 residues. The CDR3 is CASTRLAGRETQYF. CDR3 nucleotides: TGTGCCAGCACTAGACTAGCGGGACGGGAGACCCAGTACTTC.

The chain is built from TRBV20-1 and TRBJ2-7; D call uncertain. V was cut by 5 bases and J by 2 bases, with 13 bases left in between. Germline V gene lookup returns CDR1 DFQATT and CDR2 SNEGSKA (reference sequence). The CDR3 has 13 residues. CDR3 protein: CSAEPGATYEQYF. CDR3 bases: TGCAGTGCTGAGCCCGGAGCGACCTACGAGCAGTACTTC.

This clonotype was recorded many times. The chain joins TRBV7-2 to TRBJ2-5; D is unclear. The CDR3 extends over 14 amino acids. Looked up from germline, CDR1 is SGHTA and CDR2 is FQGNSA. The V end was cut by 3 bases, the J end by 2 bases, with 10 bases between. CDR3: CASSFPGRQETQYF. CDR3 sequence (DNA): TGTGCCAGCAGCTTCCCCGGACGGCAAGAGACCCAGTACTTC.

The chain couples TRBV19 to TRBJ1-5; D remains ambiguous. Germline-derived CDR1 and CDR2 are LNHDA and SQIVND (reference sequence). The CDR3 runs to 14 residues. V lost 7 bases, J lost 5 bases, and 15 bases lay in between. CDR3 residues: CASTRQVGDQPQHF. As DNA, the CDR3 is TGTGCCAGTACCCGACAAGTAGGCGATCAGCCCCAGCATTTT.

The table lists this clonotype with many counts. CDR3 residues: CASSPQETQYF. In DNA, the CDR3 is TGTGCCAGCAGCCCCCAAGAGACCCAGTACTTC. The chain combines TRBV18 with TRBJ2-5; D ambiguous. Deletions cut 8 bases from V and 1 base from J, with 5 bases between. There are 11 residues in the CDR3. Germline V gene lookup returns CDR1 KGHSH and CDR2 LQKENI.

The rearrangement uses TRBV20-1 and TRBJ2-2; 8 positions agree with TRBD2. The germline gives CDR1 DFQATT, CDR2 SNEGSKA (reference sequence). The CDR3 has 15 residues. V lost 5 bases, J lost 0 bases, and 5 bases stayed unmatched. CDR3 sequence (DNA): TGCAGTGCTTTAGATAGCGGGACGAACACCGGGGAGCTGTTTTTT. Translation: CSALDSGTNTGELFF.

On this clonotype: One junction end disagrees with the germline gene, perhaps due to a read error. V gene TRBV9 combines with J gene TRBJ1-1; D might be TRBD1 (5 bases). Germline assignment: CDR1 SGDLS and CDR2 YYNGEE. This CDR3 spans 13 amino acids. The CDR3 here is CASSGDYNTEVFF. The CDR3 DNA reads as TGTGCCAGCAGCGGGGACTACAACACTGAAGTTTTCTTT.

The J gene is TRBJ2-7, the V gene TRBV19; D uncertain. The CDR3 has 13 amino acids. Per the germline V gene, CDR1 is LNHDA and CDR2 is SQIVND (reference sequence). Trimming removed 3 bases from V and 4 bases from J, with 10 bases in between. The CDR3 protein is CASSMSSSYEQYF. The DNA of the CDR3 is TGTGCCAGTAGTATGTCCAGTTCGTACGAGCAGTACTTC. Combining the CDR3 with reference TRBV19 and TRBJ2-7 gives the whole variable domain DGGITQSPKYLFRKEGQNVTLSCEQNLNHDAMYWYRQDPGQGLRLIYYSQIVNDFQKGDIAEGYSVSREKKESFPLTVTSAQKNPTAFYLCASSMSSSYEQYFGPGTRLTVT.

This clonotype was observed many times. V and J are TRBV20-1 and TRBJ1-5; D is uncertain. CDR1 DFQATT and CDR2 SNEGSKA come from the germline V gene (reference sequence). This CDR3 has 16 residues. Trimming stripped 6 bases from V and 0 bases from J, with 18 bases between. The CDR3, as DNA: TGCAGTGCCAAGGAACCTGGGGATTATAGCAATCAGCCCCAGCATTTT. It specifies CSAKEPGDYSNQPQHF.

This clonotype appeared many times. This chain connects TRBV18 to TRBJ2-7, with D unresolved. The CDR3 runs 15 residues. Germline V lookup: CDR1 KGHSH, CDR2 LQKENI. V was shortened by 3 bases and J by 3 bases, with 15 bases between the two germline ends. CDR3 region: CASSPTRRGFYEQYF. In nucleotides, the CDR3 is TGTGCCAGCTCACCTACCCGTCGCGGATTCTACGAGCAGTACTTC.

The chain carries TRBV20-1 and TRBJ2-3, with TRBD2 matching 12 bases. The CDR3 extends over 14 amino acids. The germline gives CDR1 DFQATT, CDR2 SNEGSKA (reference sequence). The CDR3 DNA follows: TGCAGCGTCAGACTAGCGGGAGGCACAGATACGCAGTATTTT. Its translation: CSVRLAGGTDTQYF.

This clonotype has a count of ten or more. V gene TRBV20-1 combines with J gene TRBJ2-1; 8 bases match TRBD2. This CDR3 has 16 residues. Germline loops: CDR1 DFQATT, CDR2 SNEGSKA (reference sequence). The V gene end was trimmed by 1 base and the J gene end by 0 bases; junction bases not matched to a gene: 5. The CDR3 nucleotides are TGCAGTGCTAGAGGGTTAAGCGGGAGCTCCTACAATGAGCAGTTCTTC. Its translation: CSARGLSGSSYNEQFF.

This clonotype appeared many times. The V gene is TRBV18, the J gene TRBJ2-7; TRBD1 matches 7 bases. J gave up 6 bases and V 4 bases, and 3 bases lay outside the gene matches. Germline-derived CDR1 and CDR2 are KGHSH and LQKENI. The CDR3 is made up of 12 amino acids. CDR3 loop: CASSQGAREQYF. CDR3 coding DNA: TGTGCCAGCTCACAGGGGGCCCGCGAGCAGTACTTC. The full variable domain, completed using reference TRBV18 and TRBJ2-7, is NAGVMQNPRHLVRRRGQEARLRCSPMKGHSHVYWYRQLPEEGLKFMVYLQKENIIDESGMPKERFSAEFPKEGPSILRIQQVVRGDSAAYFCASSQGAREQYFGPGTRLTVT.

This clonotype was counted many times. The V and J genes are TRBV7-8 and TRBJ2-7, with TRBD2 as a possible D gene (7 bases). This CDR3 is 18 amino acids long. Germline V gene data show CDR1 as SGHVS and CDR2 as FQNEAQ. V gave up 2 bases and J gave up 4 bases, with 24 bases separating them. The CDR3 DNA sequence: TGTGCCAGCAGCTTAACAGTCCGGGGGGCGGGGGCGGAGTACGAGCAGTACTTC. It yields the protein CASSLTVRGAGAEYEQYF.

This clonotype was observed a handful of times. The V gene is TRBV28, the J gene TRBJ2-1, with 9 bases identical to TRBD1. The V segment lost 4 bases and the J segment 7 bases; nucleotides outside the gene matches: 2. Germline assignment: CDR1 MDHEN and CDR2 SYDVKM. There are 13 residues in the CDR3. CDR3 DNA sequence: TGTGCCAGCAGTTGGGACAGGGATAATGAGCAGTTCTTC. It encodes CASSWDRDNEQFF.

The chain recombines TRBV28 with TRBJ2-7, with 7 bases lining up with TRBD1. From germline, CDR1 is MDHEN and CDR2 SYDVKM. The CDR3 consists of 15 residues. The J segment lost 0 bases and the V segment lost 6 bases, leaving 8 bases of the junction unmatched. CDR3 sequence (DNA): TGTGCCAGCAGCCCCAAGACAGGGAACTCCTACGAGCAGTACTTC. Translation: CASSPKTGNSYEQYF.